These 3 T cell receptor beta chains were sequenced from one sample in a study of blood T cell repertoires in COVID-19. Only in-frame clones appear in the TCRdb table, and some are missing; sequencing was by immunoSEQ multiplex PCR. The sample contains approximately 130,000 clones, around four fifths of which appear only once. The sample was peripheral blood. Receptors were obtained from a human donor in a cohort sampled during active COVID-19.

The chain uses TRBV7-2 and TRBJ2-7; 7 nucleotides align to TRBD2. Germline lookup yields CDR1 SGHTA and CDR2 FQGNSA. V was pared by 5 bases and J by 6 bases, with 16 bases of the junction left unmatched. The CDR3 has 16 amino acids. This chain's CDR3 is CASSTLGAVGGGEQYF. The DNA of the CDR3 is TGTGCCAGCAGCACCCTTGGGGCAGTTGGGGGGGGCGAGCAGTACTTC.

This clone has a single count. The chain employs TRBV3-1 (or the pseudogene TRBV3-2) and TRBJ2-5; the D gene is possibly TRBD2 (5 bases). CDR1 and CDR2 (germline): LGHDT, YNNKEL (reference sequence). Trimming removed 2 bases at V and 4 bases at J, with 11 bases between. This CDR3 comprises 14 residues. CDR3 sequence: CASSQTNRGETQYF. DNA of the CDR3: TGTGCCAGCAGCCAAACCAACCGGGGAGAGACCCAGTACTTC.

This clone has more than one count but fewer than ten. The rearrangement links TRBV6-9 to TRBJ2-1, with TRBD2 identical over 9 bases. Germline V gene lookup returns CDR1 MNHGY and CDR2 SVAAGI. The CDR3 has 14 amino acids. V lost 10 bases to trimming and J lost 2 bases; unmatched junction nucleotides: 6. CDR3 amino acids: CATNIAGAYNEQFF. CDR3 sequence (DNA): TGTGCCACCAACATAGCGGGGGCCTACAATGAGCAGTTCTTC.